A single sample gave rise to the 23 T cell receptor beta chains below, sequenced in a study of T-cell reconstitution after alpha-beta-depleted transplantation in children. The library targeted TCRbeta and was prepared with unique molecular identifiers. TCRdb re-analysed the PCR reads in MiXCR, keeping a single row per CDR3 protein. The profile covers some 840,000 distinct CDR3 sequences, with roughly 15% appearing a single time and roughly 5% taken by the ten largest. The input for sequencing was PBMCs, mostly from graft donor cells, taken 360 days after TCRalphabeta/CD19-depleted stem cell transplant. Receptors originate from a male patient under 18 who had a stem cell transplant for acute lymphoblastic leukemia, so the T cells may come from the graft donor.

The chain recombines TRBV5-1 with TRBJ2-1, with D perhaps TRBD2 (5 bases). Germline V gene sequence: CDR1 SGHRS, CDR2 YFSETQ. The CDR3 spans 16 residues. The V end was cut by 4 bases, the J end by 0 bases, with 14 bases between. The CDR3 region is CASSHLAASSYNEQFF. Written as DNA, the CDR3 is TGCGCCAGCAGCCACCTAGCCGCGAGCTCCTACAATGAGCAGTTCTTC.

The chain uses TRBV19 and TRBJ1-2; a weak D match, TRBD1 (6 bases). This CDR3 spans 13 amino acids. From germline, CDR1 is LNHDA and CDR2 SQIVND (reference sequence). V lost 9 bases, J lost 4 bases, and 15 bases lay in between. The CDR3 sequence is CASGTGRSYGYTF. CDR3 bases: TGTGCCAGCGGAACAGGGCGAAGCTATGGCTACACCTTC.

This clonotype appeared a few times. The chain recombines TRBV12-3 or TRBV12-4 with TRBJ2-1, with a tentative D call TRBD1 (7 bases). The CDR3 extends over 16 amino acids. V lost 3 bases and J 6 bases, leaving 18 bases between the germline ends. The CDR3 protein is CASSLWRGRGGNEQFF. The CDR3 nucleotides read TGTGCCAGCAGTTTGTGGAGGGGGCGAGGTGGCAATGAGCAGTTCTTC.

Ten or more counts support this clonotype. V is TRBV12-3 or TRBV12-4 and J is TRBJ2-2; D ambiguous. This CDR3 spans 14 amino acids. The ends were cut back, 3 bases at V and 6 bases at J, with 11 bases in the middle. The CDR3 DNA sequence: TGTGCCAGCAGTTTTGACCTCCAACCCGGGGAGCTGTTTTTT. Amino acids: CASSFDLQPGELFF.

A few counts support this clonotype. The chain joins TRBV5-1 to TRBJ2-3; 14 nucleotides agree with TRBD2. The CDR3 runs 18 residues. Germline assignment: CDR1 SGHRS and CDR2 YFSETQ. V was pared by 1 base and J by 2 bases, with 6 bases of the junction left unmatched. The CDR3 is CASSLRRLAGGLTDTQYF. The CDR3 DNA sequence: TGCGCCAGCAGCTTGCGCCGACTAGCGGGAGGGCTCACAGATACGCAGTATTTT.

CDR3 region: CASSFPGRTTDTQYF. The CDR3 region has the DNA TGTGCCAGCAGCTTTCCCGGGCGGACGACAGATACGCAGTATTTT. The chain recombines TRBV5-6 with TRBJ2-3; D call uncertain. The CDR3 sequence is 15 residues long. The germline gives CDR1 SGHDT, CDR2 YYEEEE. Trimming took off 2 bases at V and 3 bases at J, with 13 bases between the two ends.

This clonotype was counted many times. The CDR3 nucleotides are TGCGCCAGCAGCTTGGAGGGGTTCTACGAGCAGTACTTC. Translation gives CASSLEGFYEQYF. The chain carries TRBV5-1 and TRBJ2-7, with D tentatively TRBD1 (5 bases). Germline V gene data show CDR1 as SGHRS and CDR2 as YFSETQ. CDR3 size: 13 residues. V dropped 0 bases and J dropped 3 bases, with 7 bases sitting between them. Based on the CDR3 plus reference TRBV5-1 and TRBJ2-7, the full variable domain is KAGVTQTPRYLIKTRGQQVTLSCSPISGHRSVSWYQQTPGQGLQFLFEYFSETQRNKGNFPGRFSGRQFSNSRSEMNVSTLELGDSALYLCASSLEGFYEQYFGPGTRLTVT.

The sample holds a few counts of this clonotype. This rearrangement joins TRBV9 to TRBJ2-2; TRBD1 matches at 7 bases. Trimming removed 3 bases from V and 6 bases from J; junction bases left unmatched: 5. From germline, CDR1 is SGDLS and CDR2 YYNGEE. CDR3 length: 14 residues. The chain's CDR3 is CASSARTGAGELFF. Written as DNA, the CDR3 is TGTGCCAGCAGCGCTCGGACAGGCGCCGGGGAGCTGTTTTTT.

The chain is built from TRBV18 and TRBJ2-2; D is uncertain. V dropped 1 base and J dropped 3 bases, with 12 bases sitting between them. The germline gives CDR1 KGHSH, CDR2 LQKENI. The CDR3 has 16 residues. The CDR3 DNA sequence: TGTGCCAGCTCACCACAGTTTCCTGGGGACACCGGGGAGCTGTTTTTT. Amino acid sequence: CASSPQFPGDTGELFF.

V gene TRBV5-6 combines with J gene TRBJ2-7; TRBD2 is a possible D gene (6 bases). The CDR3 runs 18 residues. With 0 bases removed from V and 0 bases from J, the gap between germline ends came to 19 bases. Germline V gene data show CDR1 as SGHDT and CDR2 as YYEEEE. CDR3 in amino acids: CASSLARVLATSSYEQYF. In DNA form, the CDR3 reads TGTGCCAGCAGCTTGGCCCGGGTACTAGCAACGAGCTCCTACGAGCAGTACTTC.

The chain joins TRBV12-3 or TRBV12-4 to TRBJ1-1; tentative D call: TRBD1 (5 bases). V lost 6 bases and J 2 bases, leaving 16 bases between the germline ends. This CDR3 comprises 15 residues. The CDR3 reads CASRHPGQANTEAFF. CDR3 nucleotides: TGTGCCAGCAGACATCCTGGACAAGCCAACACTGAAGCTTTCTTT.

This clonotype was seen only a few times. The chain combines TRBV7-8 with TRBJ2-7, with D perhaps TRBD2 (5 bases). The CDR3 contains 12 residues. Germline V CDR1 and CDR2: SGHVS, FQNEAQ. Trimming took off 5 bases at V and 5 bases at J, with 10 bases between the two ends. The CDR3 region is CASSVGVNEQYF. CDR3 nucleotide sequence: TGTGCCAGCAGCGTCGGGGTGAACGAGCAGTACTTC.

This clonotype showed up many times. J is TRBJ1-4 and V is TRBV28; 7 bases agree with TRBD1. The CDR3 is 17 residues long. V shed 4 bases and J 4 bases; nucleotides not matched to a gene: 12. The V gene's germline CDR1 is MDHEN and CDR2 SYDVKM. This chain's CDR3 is CASSSHPTGRGNEKLFF. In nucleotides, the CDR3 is TGTGCCAGCAGTTCCCACCCGACAGGGCGGGGTAATGAAAAACTGTTTTTT.

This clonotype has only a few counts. This CDR3 is CSASSGRGTDTQYF. The CDR3 DNA reads TGCAGTGCTTCTAGCGGGAGAGGCACAGATACGCAGTATTTT. The V call is TRBV20-1, the J call TRBJ2-3; TRBD2 matches 10 bases. Germline lookup yields CDR1 DFQATT and CDR2 SNEGSKA (reference sequence). V trimming: 5 bases; J trimming: 1 base; junction bases outside the gene matches: 3. This CDR3 has 14 residues.

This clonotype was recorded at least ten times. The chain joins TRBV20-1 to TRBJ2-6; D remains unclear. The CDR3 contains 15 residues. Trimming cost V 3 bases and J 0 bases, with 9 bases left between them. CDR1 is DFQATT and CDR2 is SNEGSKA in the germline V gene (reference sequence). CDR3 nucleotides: TGCAGTGCTAGGGGGAAAGTCTCTGGGGCCAACGTCCTGACTTTC. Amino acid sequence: CSARGKVSGANVLTF.

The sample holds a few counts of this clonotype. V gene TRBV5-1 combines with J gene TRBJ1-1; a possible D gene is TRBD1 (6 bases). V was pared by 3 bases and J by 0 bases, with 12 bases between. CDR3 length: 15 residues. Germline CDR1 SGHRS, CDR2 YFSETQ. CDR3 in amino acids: CASSSIGGLNTEAFF. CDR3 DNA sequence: TGCGCCAGCAGCTCCATTGGGGGGCTGAACACTGAAGCTTTCTTT.

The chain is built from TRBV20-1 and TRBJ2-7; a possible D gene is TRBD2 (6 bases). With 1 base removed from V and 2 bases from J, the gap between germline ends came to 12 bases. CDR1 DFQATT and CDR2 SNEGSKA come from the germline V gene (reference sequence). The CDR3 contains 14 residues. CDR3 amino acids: CSARVAGRPYEQYF. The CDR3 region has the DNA TGCAGTGCTAGAGTTGCGGGGAGACCCTACGAGCAGTACTTC.

CDR3 coding DNA: TGCGCCAGCAGCTTGGAGCCTAGCATTGGCACAGATACGCAGTATTTT. It specifies CASSLEPSIGTDTQYF. J is TRBJ2-3 and V is TRBV5-1; tentative D call: TRBD2 (5 bases). The CDR3 length is 16 residues. Germline assignment: CDR1 SGHRS and CDR2 YFSETQ. V was shortened by 0 bases and J by 1 base, with 12 bases between the two germline ends.

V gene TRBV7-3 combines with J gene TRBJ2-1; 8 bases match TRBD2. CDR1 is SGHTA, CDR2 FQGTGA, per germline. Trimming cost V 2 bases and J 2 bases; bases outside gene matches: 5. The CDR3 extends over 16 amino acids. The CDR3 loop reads CASSLVAGLAYNEQFF. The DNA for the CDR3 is TGTGCCAGCAGCTTAGTCGCGGGACTAGCCTACAATGAGCAGTTCTTC.

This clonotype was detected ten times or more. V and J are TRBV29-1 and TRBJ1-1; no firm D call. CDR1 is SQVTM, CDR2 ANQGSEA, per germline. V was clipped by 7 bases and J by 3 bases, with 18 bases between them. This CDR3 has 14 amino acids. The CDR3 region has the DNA TGCAGCGCCACCCCGACGCAGACGGACACTGAAGCTTTCTTT. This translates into CSATPTQTDTEAFF.

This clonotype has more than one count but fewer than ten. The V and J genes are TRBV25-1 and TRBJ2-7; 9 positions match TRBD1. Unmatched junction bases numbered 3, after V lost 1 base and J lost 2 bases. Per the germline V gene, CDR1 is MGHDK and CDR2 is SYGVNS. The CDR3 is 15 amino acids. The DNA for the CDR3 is TGTGCCAGCAGTGAATCGGACAGGGGACCCTACGAGCAGTACTTC. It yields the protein CASSESDRGPYEQYF.

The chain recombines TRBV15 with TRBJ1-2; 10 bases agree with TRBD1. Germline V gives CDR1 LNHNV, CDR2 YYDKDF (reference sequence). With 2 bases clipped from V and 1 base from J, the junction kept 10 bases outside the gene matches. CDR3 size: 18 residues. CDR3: CATSRIRTGGDLNYGYTF. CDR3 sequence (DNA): TGTGCCACCAGCAGAATCCGGACAGGGGGGGATCTTAACTATGGCTACACCTTC.

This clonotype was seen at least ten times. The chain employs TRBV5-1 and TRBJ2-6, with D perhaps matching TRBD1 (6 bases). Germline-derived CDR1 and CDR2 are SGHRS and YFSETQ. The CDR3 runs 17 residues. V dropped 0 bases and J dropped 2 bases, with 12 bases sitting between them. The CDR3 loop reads CASSLDRDTTGANVLTF. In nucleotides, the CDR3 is TGCGCCAGCAGCTTGGACAGGGATACAACTGGGGCCAACGTCCTGACTTTC.